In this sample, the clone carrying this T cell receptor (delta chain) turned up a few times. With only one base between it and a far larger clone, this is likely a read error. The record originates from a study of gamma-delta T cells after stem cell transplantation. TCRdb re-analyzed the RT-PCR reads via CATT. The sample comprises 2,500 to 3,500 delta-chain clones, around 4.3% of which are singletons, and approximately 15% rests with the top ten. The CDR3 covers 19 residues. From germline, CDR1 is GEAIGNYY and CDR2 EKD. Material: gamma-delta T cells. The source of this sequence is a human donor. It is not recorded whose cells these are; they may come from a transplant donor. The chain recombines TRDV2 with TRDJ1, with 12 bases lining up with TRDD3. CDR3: CACGTILLGDTEGTGKLIF. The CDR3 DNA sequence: TGTGCCTGTGGCACCATTCTACTGGGGGATACAGAAGGGACGGGTAAACTCATCTTT.